This TCR beta chain was observed in a study of T cell responses to AZD1222 COVID-19 vaccine. Study-level results: Most donors were white British and more were female, and clonal diversity was possibly underestimated. Dominant CD4 TCR responses targeted spike regions 160-218 and 743-854.

Of note for this clone: Its target is unknown.

The data were produced by immunoSEQ multiplex PCR, yet TCRdb's version contains in-frame clones alone and is incomplete. The sample lists 45,000 to 65,000 clones; nearly 80% were seen once. The germline V gene encodes CDR1 SGHTA and CDR2 FQGNSA. The germline V and J ends were trimmed by 3 bases and 6 bases, with 12 bases remaining between them. This CDR3 spans 13 amino acids. The chain joins TRBV7-2 to TRBJ2-7, with D perhaps matching TRBD2 (5 bases). Sequencing was performed on peripheral blood, taken 28 days after the second AZD1222 dose. This clonotype originated in an adult who received the AZD1222 COVID-19 vaccine. Here the CDR3 reads CASSFRERSEQYF. As DNA, the CDR3 is TGTGCCAGCAGCTTCCGGGAACGTTCCGAGCAGTACTTC.